The subject of this entry is one TCR beta chain. This clonotype was detected many times. The antigen this receptor binds is unknown. No base-level quality is on record; no much larger clone is a single base apart. The entry originates in a study of type 1 regulatory T cells (dated by TCRdb to about 2021). Regarding the complete study: An in vitro protocol by which a Tr1-enriched, alloantigen-specific CD4 T cell product named T-allo10 was generated was characterized in the study. T-allo10 was under clinical evaluation in patients with hematological malignancies receiving allogeneic hematopoietic stem cell transplantation. Beyond this particular receptor, the publication reports: Compared with non-Tr1 cells, Tr1 cells had a narrower TCR repertoire, and the study took this difference to reflect clonal expansion driven by alloantigen.

Sequencing instrument: Illumina MiSeq. The raw public reads went through TCRdb reprocessing: fastp at Q25, MiXCR clone calling, in-frame beta chains kept. Every distinct CDR3 protein forms one entry, paired with its most common genes and DNA. This sample comprises about 42,000 distinct CDR3 sequences, 9% to 15% of them detected only once. Jointly, the top ten make up roughly 8% of the sample. V is reduced by 8 bases and J by 7 bases, leaving a spacing of 9 bases between them. CDR1 and CDR2, per the germline V gene, are MNHEY and SVGAGI. From its cysteine to its phenylalanine, the CDR3 spans 12 amino acids. This entry keeps only the CDR3 DNA: 36 bases, framed from base 1.

Sequencing input: cultured non-Tr1 T cells, either the whole culture or a sorted T cell fraction (not recorded which). Interpreted using the paper, the cell subset or site label stands for: non-Tr1 population from the T-allo10 product. The sequence joins TRBV6-5 to TRBJ1-6, with TRBD1 as a weak D call on 5 bases. This TCR came from a human donor in good health. The CDR3 protein: CASGQGNSPLHF. The DNA sequence follows: TGTGCCAGCGGGCAGGGAAATTCACCCCTCCACTTT.